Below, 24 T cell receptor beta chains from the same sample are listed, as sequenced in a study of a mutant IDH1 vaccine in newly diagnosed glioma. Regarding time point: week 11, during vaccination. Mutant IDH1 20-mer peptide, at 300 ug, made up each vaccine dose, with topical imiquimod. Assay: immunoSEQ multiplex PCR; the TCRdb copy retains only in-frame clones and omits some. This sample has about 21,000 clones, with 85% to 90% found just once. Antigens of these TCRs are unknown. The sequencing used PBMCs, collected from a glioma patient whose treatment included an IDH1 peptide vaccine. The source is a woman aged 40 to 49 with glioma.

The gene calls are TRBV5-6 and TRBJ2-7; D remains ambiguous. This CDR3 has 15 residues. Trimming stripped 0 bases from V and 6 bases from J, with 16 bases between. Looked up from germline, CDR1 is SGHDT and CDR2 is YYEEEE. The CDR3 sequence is CASSLGLTGGSEQYF. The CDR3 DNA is TGTGCCAGCAGCTTGGGACTCACTGGCGGTTCCGAGCAGTACTTC.

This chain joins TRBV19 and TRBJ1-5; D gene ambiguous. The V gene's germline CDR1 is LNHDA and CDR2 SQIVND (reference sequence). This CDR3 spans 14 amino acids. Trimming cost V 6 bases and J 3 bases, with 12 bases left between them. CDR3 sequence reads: CASSVTSANQPQHF. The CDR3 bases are TGTGCCAGTAGCGTGACCTCGGCCAATCAGCCCCAGCATTTT.

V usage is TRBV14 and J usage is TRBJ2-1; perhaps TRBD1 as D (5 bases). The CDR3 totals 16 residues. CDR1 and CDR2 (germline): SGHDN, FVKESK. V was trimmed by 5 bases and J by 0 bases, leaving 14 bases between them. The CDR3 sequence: CASSTLRGSSYNEQFF. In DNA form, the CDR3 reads TGTGCCAGCAGCACGCTTAGGGGCAGCTCCTACAATGAGCAGTTCTTC.

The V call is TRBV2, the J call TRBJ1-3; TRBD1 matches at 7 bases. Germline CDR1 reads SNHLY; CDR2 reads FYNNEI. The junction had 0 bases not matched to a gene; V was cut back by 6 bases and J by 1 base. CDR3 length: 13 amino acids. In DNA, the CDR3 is TGTGCCAGCAGGGGACAGTCTGGAAACACCATATATTTT. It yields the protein CASRGQSGNTIYF.

The CDR3 here is CASSKTGAPHGYTF. The CDR3 nucleotides are TGTGCCAGCAGCAAAACAGGGGCTCCTCATGGCTACACCTTC. This sequence joins TRBV7-9 and TRBJ1-2; 7 bases agree with TRBD1. Germline lookup yields CDR1 SEHNR and CDR2 FQNEAQ (reference sequence). V lost 5 bases to trimming and J lost 6 bases; unmatched junction nucleotides: 9. This CDR3 contains 14 residues.

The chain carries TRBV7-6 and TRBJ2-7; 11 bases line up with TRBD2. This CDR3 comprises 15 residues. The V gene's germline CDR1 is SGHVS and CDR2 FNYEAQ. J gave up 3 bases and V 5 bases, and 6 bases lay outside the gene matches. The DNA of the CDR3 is TGTGCCAGCAGCCTAGGGACTAGCGGAGTCTACGAGCAGTACTTC. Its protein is CASSLGTSGVYEQYF.

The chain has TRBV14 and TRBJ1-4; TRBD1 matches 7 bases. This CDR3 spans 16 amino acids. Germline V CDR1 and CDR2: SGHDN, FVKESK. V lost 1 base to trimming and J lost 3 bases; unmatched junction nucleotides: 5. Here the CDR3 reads CASSQGRQGSNEKLFF. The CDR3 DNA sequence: TGTGCCAGCAGCCAAGGAAGACAGGGATCTAATGAAAAACTGTTTTTT.

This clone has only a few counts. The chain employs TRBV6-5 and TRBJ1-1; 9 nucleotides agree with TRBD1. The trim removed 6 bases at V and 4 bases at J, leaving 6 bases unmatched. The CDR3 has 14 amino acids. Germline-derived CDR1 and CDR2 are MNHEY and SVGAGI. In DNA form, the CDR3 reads TGTGCCAGCAGGAACAGGGGGCTGGGCACTGAAGCTTTCTTT. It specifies CASRNRGLGTEAFF.

CDR3 loop: CASSQGPTLSYGYTF. In DNA form, the CDR3 reads TGCGCCAGCAGTCAGGGGCCCACCTTGTCCTATGGCTACACCTTC. The chain employs TRBV5-1 and TRBJ1-2; TRBD1 might be the D (6 bases). The V gene lost 5 bases and the J gene lost 4 bases, with 18 bases spanning the gap. This CDR3 has 15 residues. Per germline, CDR1 SGHRS and CDR2 YFSETQ. The full variable domain, in which reference TRBV5-1 and TRBJ1-2 provide the parts outside the CDR3, is KAGVTQTPRYLIKTRGQQVTLSCSPISGHRSVSWYQQTPGQGLQFLFEYFSETQRNKGNFPGRFSGRQFSNSRSEMNVSTLELGDSALYLCASSQGPTLSYGYTFGSGTRLTVV.

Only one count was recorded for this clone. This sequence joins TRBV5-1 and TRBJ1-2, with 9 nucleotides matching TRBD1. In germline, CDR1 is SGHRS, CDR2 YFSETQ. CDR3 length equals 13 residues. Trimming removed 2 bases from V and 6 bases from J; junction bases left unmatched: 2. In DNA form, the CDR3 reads TGCGCCAGCAGCTTTGGGGACAGGGATGGCTACACCTTC. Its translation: CASSFGDRDGYTF.

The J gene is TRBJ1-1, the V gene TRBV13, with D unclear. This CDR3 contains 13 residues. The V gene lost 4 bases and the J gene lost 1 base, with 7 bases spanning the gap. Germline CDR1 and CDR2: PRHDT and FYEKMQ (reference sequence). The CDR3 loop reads CASSSPENTEAFF. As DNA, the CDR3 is TGTGCCAGCAGCTCCCCAGAGAACACTGAAGCTTTCTTT.

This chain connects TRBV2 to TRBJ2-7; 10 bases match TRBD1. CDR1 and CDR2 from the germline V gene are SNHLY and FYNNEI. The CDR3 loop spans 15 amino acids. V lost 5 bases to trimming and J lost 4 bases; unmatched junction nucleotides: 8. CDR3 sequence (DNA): TGTGCCAGCAGTAGCCGGGACAGGGGAGGTTACGAGCAGTACTTC. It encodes CASSSRDRGGYEQYF.

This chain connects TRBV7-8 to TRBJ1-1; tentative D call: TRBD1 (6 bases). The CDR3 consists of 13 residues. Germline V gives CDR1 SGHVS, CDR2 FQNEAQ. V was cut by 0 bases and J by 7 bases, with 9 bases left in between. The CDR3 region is CASSLAGGSEAFF. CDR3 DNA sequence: TGTGCCAGCAGCTTAGCAGGGGGGAGTGAAGCTTTCTTT.

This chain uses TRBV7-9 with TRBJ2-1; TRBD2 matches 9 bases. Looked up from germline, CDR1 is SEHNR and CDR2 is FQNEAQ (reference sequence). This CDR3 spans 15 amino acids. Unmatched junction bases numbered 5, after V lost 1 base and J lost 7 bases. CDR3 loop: CASSLEGREGNEQFF. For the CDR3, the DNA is TGTGCCAGCAGCTTAGAGGGGCGGGAGGGAAATGAGCAGTTCTTC.

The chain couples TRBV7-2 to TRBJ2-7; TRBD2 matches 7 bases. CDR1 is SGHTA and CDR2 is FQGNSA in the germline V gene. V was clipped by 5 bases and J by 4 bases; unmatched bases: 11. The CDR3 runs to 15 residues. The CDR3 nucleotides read TGTGCCAGCAGCCCCGAAGCGGGAATGTGGTACGAGCAGTACTTC. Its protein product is CASSPEAGMWYEQYF.

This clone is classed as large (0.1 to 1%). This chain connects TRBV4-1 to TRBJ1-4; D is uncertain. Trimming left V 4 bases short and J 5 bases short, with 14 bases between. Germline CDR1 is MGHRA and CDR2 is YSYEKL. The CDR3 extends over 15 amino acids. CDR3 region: CASSLPWRGNEKLFF. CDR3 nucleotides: TGCGCCAGCAGCCTTCCGTGGCGGGGAAATGAAAAACTGTTTTTT.

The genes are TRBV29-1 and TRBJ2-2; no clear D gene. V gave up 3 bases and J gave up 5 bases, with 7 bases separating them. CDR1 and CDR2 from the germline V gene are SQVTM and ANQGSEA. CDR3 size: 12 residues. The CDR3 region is CSVEGRTGELFF. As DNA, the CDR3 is TGCAGCGTTGAGGGTAGGACCGGGGAGCTGTTTTTT.

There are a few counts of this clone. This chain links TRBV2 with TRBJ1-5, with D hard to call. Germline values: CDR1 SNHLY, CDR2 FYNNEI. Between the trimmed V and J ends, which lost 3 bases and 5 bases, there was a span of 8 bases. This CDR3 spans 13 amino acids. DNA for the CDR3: TGTGCCAGCAGTGACAGCGGATATCAGCCCCAGCATTTT. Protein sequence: CASSDSGYQPQHF.

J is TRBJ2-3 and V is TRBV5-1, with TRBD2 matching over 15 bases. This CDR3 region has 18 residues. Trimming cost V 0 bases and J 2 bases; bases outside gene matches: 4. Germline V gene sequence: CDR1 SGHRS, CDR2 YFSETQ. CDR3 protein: CASSLGGLAGGITDTQYF. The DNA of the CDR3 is TGCGCCAGCAGCTTGGGCGGACTAGCGGGAGGGATCACAGATACGCAGTATTTT. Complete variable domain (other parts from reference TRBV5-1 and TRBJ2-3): KAGVTQTPRYLIKTRGQQVTLSCSPISGHRSVSWYQQTPGQGLQFLFEYFSETQRNKGNFPGRFSGRQFSNSRSEMNVSTLELGDSALYLCASSLGGLAGGITDTQYFGPGTRLTVL.

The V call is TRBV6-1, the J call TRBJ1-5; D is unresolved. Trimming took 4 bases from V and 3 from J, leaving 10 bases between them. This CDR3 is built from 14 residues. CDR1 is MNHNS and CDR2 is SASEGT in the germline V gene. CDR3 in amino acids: CASSATVNNQPQHF. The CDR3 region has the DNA TGTGCCAGCAGTGCTACAGTAAACAATCAGCCCCAGCATTTT.

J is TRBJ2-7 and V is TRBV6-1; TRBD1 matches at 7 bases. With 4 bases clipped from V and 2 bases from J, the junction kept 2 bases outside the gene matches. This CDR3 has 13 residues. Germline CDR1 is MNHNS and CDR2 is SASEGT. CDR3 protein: CASSAQGTYEQYF. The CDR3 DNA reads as TGTGCCAGCAGTGCACAGGGGACCTACGAGCAGTACTTC.

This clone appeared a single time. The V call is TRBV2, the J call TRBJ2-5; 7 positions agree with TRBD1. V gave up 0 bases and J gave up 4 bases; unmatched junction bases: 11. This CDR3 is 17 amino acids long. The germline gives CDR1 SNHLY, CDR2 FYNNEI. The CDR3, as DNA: TGTGCCAGCAGTGAAGCGTCTATGACAGGGTGGCGAGAGACCCAGTACTTC. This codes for CASSEASMTGWRETQYF. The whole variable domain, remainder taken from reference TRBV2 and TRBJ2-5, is EPEVTQTPSHQVTQMGQEVILRCVPISNHLYFYWYRQILGQKVEFLVSFYNNEISEKSEIFDDQFSVERPDGSNFTLKIRSTKLEDSAMYFCASSEASMTGWRETQYFGPGTRLLVL.

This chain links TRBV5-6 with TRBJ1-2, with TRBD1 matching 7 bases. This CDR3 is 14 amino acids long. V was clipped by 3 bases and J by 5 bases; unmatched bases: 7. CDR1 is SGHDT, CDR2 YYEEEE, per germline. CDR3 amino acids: CASSYTGEAYGYTF. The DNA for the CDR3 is TGTGCCAGCAGCTACACAGGGGAGGCTTATGGCTACACCTTC.

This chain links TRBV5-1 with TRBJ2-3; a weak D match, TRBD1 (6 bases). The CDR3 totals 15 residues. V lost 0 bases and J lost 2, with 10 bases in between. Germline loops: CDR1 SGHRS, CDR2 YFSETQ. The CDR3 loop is CASSLEQGNTDTQYF. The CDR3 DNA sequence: TGCGCCAGCAGCTTGGAACAGGGAAACACAGATACGCAGTATTTT. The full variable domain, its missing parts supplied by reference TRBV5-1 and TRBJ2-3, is KAGVTQTPRYLIKTRGQQVTLSCSPISGHRSVSWYQQTPGQGLQFLFEYFSETQRNKGNFPGRFSGRQFSNSRSEMNVSTLELGDSALYLCASSLEQGNTDTQYFGPGTRLTVL.